This is a list of T cell receptor beta chains from one sample in a study of blood T cell repertoires in COVID-19. Method: immunoSEQ multiplex PCR; TCRdb's copy keeps in-frame clones and lacks some. Counted here are 140,000 to 150,000 clones, roughly three quarters occurring once; the ten biggest clones make up around 6%. Source material: PBMCs or T cells enriched from blood (not recorded which). All receptors derive from a woman in her 50s who had recovered from COVID-19. Each CDR3 is given with its conserved first and last residue. The order of the fields is D gene, J gene, V gene, clone size, CDR3 protein, CDR3 DNA. A D gene is named only where the DNA matches it firmly. Clone size is not always given. Where it is, it says once, few, many or a class for expanded clones.

d_gene: NA
j_gene: TRBJ1-3
v_gene: TRBV12-5
abundance: few
CDR3aa: CASGSDGGSGNTIYF
CDR3nt: TGTGCTAGTGGTTCAGACGGGGGCTCTGGAAACACCATATATTTT

d_gene: NA
j_gene: TRBJ1-2
v_gene: TRBV12-2
abundance: NA
CDR3aa: CASRPELRGPEDGYTF
CDR3nt: TGTGCAAGTCGCCCTGAACTCAGGGGGCCGGAGGATGGCTACACCTTC

d_gene: NA
j_gene: TRBJ1-1
v_gene: TRBV6-4
abundance: NA
CDR3aa: CASSDYRVEDTEAFF
CDR3nt: TGTGCCAGCAGTGACTACAGGGTTGAGGACACTGAAGCTTTCTTT

d_gene: TRBD2
j_gene: TRBJ2-1
v_gene: TRBV28
abundance: NA
CDR3aa: CASSLTGGPHEQFF
CDR3nt: TGTGCCAGCAGTTTGACGGGGGGGCCCCATGAGCAGTTCTTC

d_gene: TRBD2
j_gene: TRBJ2-7
v_gene: TRBV5-1
abundance: NA
CDR3aa: CASSSLAGSYEQYF
CDR3nt: TGCGCCAGCAGCTCGCTAGCGGGCTCCTACGAGCAGTACTTC

d_gene: NA
j_gene: TRBJ2-2
v_gene: TRBV9
abundance: NA
CDR3aa: CASSGGNRDLNGGTGELFF
CDR3nt: TGTGCCAGCAGCGGAGGAAACCGGGACTTAAATGGGGGGACCGGGGAGCTGTTTTTT

d_gene: TRBD2
j_gene: TRBJ2-5
v_gene: TRBV7-9
abundance: NA
CDR3aa: CASSQVHFAGEETQYF
CDR3nt: TGTGCCAGCAGCCAGGTTCACTTCGCGGGGGAAGAGACCCAGTACTTC

d_gene: NA
j_gene: TRBJ2-1
v_gene: TRBV20-1
abundance: NA
CDR3aa: CSAILNEQFF
CDR3nt: TGCAGTGCTATATTGAATGAGCAGTTCTTC

d_gene: NA
j_gene: TRBJ2-7
v_gene: TRBV11-2
abundance: NA
CDR3aa: CASSRGAGSYYEQYF
CDR3nt: TGTGCCAGCAGCCGGGGGGCGGGAAGCTACTACGAGCAGTACTTC

d_gene: NA
j_gene: TRBJ1-1
v_gene: TRBV9
abundance: NA
CDR3aa: CASSPGIGANTEAFF
CDR3nt: TGTGCCAGCAGCCCAGGGATAGGGGCGAACACTGAAGCTTTCTTT

d_gene: NA
j_gene: TRBJ1-2
v_gene: TRBV5-1
abundance: NA
CDR3aa: CASSPGTPNLYGYTF
CDR3nt: TGCGCCAGCAGCCCCGGTACCCCAAACCTCTATGGCTACACCTTC

d_gene: NA
j_gene: TRBJ2-7
v_gene: TRBV7-8
abundance: NA
CDR3aa: CASSLSGWAYEQYF
CDR3nt: TGTGCCAGCAGCTTGTCGGGGTGGGCCTACGAGCAGTACTTC

d_gene: NA
j_gene: TRBJ2-2
v_gene: TRBV4-1
abundance: NA
CDR3aa: CASSQRGGRPNTGELFF
CDR3nt: TGCGCCAGCAGCCAAAGGGGGGGACGCCCGAACACCGGGGAGCTGTTTTTT

d_gene: TRBD1
j_gene: TRBJ1-2
v_gene: TRBV5-4
abundance: few
CDR3aa: CASSVDRGYGYTF
CDR3nt: TGTGCCAGCAGCGTGGACAGGGGGTATGGCTACACCTTC

d_gene: TRBD2
j_gene: TRBJ2-3
v_gene: TRBV19
abundance: NA
CDR3aa: CASMAGGERDTQYF
CDR3nt: TGTGCCAGTATGGCGGGGGGTGAACGAGATACGCAGTATTTT

d_gene: TRBD1
j_gene: TRBJ2-7
v_gene: TRBV6-5
abundance: NA
CDR3aa: CASTGKTGGSYEQYF
CDR3nt: TGTGCCAGCACCGGCAAAACAGGGGGCTCCTACGAGCAGTACTTC